The rows below give T cell receptor beta chains drawn from one sample of a study of blood T cell repertoires in COVID-19. Produced via immunoSEQ multiplex PCR; TCRdb's table is partial and in-frame only. The sample has some 210,000 clones, 65% to 90% seen once. Sequencing used PBMCs or T cells enriched from blood (not recorded which). These receptors came from a woman aged 50 to 60 with acute COVID-19. CDR3s include the opening cysteine and the closing phenylalanine or tryptophan.

>TRBV4-1
CASSQGTGSTGNTIYF
>TRBV5-1
CASSSQGTYNEQFF
>TRBV5-1
CASSLGYHRVQETQYF
>TRBV2
CASTEQGPLNTEAFF
>TRBV19
CASSIFREESNQPQHF
>TRBV14
CASSQGPWAAAGNTIYF
>TRBV18
CASSPPQGRFHEQYF
>TRBV9
CASSLTPGTDTQYF
>TRBV13
CASSLRQGVMNTEAFF
>TRBV29-1
CSVVLQGALNTEAFF
>TRBV3-1/TRBV3-2
CASSQANRDEQYF
>TRBV28
CASITSGGYNEQFF
>TRBV12-2
CASRPKRRGRRLFF
>TRBV19
CASLGTTGADTQYF
>TRBV4-2
CASSQAGQGAYEQYF
>TRBV5-6
CASSVQGNTIYF
>TRBV12-3/TRBV12-4
CASSSPGGNTIYF
>TRBV24-1
CATSDAGTGGTYEQYF
>TRBV6-5
CASSRTGGATEAFF
>TRBV9
CASSVGQGTYEQYF
>TRBV7-2
CASSLQGTNSNQPQHF
>TRBV28
CASSPTRGGNTIYF
>TRBV7-3
CASSSGQGRNEQFF
>TRBV10-3
CAISAGTSGSHGELFF
>TRBV19
CASSITAGLNEQFF
>TRBV19
CASSRPGQPSSGNTIYF
>TRBV9
CASSSRGYMGEQYF
>TRBV7-3
CASSFGAGSGLSTDTQYF